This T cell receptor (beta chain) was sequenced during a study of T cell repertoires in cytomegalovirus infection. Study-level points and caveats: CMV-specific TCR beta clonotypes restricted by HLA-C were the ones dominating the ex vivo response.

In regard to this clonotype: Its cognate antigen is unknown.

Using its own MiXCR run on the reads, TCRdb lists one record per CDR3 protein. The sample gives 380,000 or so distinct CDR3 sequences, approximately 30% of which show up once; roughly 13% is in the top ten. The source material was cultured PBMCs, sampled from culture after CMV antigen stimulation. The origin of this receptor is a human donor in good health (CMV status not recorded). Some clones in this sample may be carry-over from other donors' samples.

CDR3 in amino acids: CASSRDTAGGYTF. DNA for the CDR3: TGTGCCAGCAGCCGGGACACCGCTGGCGGCTACACCTTC. V is TRBV7-2 and J is TRBJ1-2, with D maybe TRBD1 (6 bases). The CDR3 runs to 13 residues. V lost 5 bases and J lost 8, with 15 bases in between. The germline V gene has CDR1 SGHTA and CDR2 FQGNSA.